This TCR beta chain was captured by sequencing in a study of cytomegalovirus exposure and HLA in healthy donors. Study outcomes and limitations: What was likely a sequencing artifact was a cluster of highly shared sequence variants. As was reported, the classifier diagnosed cytomegalovirus status with high specificity and sensitivity.

Turning to this clone: The antigen is not known.

The V segment lost 4 bases and the J segment 4 bases; nucleotides outside the gene matches: 2. CDR1 and CDR2 from the germline V gene are SGHRS and YFSETQ. The CDR3 runs to 14 residues. The PCR made use of 60 Vbeta and 13 Jbeta primers. Method: immunoSEQ multiplex PCR; TCRdb's copy keeps in-frame clones and lacks some. This sample has under 150,000 clones, with 65% to 80% found just once. The chain has TRBV5-1 and TRBJ2-3; 11 nucleotides line up with TRBD1. The sequenced sample was PBMCs. The sequence came from a human donor in good health. CDR3 bases: TGCGCCAGCAGCAGGGACAGGGGGTCAGATACGCAGTATTTT. Amino acids: CASSRDRGSDTQYF.